The clone carrying this T cell receptor beta chain was recorded a few times. The repertoire was sequenced with immunoSEQ multiplex PCR; TCRdb's copy has only in-frame clones and lacks some. The sample lists fewer than 50,000 clones; 90% were seen once. The sample is drawn from a study of PD-L1 blockade in urothelial cancer. In the study overall: Analyzed time points were 3 weeks (second dose) and 6 weeks after therapy began.

Patients were living with locally advanced or metastatic urothelial carcinoma. Each patient supplied 1 to 8 pretreatment and on-treatment samples. This specimen consisted of PBMCs, obtained around atezolizumab (anti-PD-L1) treatment. The clonotype originates from a man aged 70 or older with urothelial cancer.

The CDR3 DNA follows: TGTGCCAGTAGTATTGGGGCGGACTATGGCTACACCTTC. It is translated as CASSIGADYGYTF. The V and J genes are TRBV19 and TRBJ1-2; weak D call: TRBD1 (5 bases). Trimming stripped 3 bases from V and 3 bases from J, with 8 bases between. This CDR3 has 13 residues. CDR1 LNHDA and CDR2 SQIVND come from the germline V gene (reference sequence).